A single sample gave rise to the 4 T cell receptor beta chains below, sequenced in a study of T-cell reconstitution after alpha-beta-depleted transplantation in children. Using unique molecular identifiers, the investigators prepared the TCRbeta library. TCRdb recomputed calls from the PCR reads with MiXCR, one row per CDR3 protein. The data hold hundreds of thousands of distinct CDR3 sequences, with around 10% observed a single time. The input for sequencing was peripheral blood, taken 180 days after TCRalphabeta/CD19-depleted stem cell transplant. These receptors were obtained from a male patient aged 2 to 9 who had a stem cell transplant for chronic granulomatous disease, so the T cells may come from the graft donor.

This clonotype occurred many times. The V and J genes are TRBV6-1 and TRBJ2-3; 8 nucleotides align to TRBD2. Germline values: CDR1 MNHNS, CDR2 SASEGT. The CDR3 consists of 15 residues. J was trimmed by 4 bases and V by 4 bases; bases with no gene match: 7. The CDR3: CASSVIAGGPDTQYF. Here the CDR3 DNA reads TGTGCCAGCAGTGTGATCGCGGGGGGCCCAGATACGCAGTATTTT.

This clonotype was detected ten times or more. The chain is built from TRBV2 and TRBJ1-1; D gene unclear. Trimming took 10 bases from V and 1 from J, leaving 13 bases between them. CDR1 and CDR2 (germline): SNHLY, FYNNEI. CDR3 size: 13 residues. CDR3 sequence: CAISPGTNTEAFF. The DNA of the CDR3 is TGTGCCATAAGTCCCGGCACGAACACTGAAGCTTTCTTT.

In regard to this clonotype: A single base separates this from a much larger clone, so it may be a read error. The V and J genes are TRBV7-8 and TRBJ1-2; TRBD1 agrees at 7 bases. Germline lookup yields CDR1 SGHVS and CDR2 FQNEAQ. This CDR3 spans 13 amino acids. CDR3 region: CASSLLSGGGDTF. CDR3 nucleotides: TGTGCCAGCAGCTTATTGTCAGGGGGTGGCGACACCTTC.

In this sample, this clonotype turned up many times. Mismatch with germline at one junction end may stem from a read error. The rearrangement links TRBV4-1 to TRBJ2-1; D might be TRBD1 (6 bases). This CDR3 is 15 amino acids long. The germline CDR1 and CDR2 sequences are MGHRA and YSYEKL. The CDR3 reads CASSTQQGSDNEQFF. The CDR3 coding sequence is TGCGCCAGCAGCACTCAACAGGGCTCCGACAATGAGCAGTTCTTC.